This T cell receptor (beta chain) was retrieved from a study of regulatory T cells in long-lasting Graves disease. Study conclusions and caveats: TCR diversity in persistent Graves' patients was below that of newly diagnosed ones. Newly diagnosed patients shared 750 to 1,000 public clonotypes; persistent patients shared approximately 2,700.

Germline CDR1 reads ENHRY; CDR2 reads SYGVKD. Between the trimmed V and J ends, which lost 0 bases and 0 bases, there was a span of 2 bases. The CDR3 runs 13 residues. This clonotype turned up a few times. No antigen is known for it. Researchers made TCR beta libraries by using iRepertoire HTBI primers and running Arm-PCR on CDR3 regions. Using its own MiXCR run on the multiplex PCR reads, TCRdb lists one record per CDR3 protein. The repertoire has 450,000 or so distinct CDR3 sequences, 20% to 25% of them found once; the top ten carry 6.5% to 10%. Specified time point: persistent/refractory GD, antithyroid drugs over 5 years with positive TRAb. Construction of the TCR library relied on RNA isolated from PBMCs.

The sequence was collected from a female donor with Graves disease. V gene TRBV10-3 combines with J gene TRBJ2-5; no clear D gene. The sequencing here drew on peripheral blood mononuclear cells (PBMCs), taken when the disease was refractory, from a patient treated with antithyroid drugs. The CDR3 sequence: CAISESNQETQYF. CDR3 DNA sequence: TGTGCCATCAGTGAGTCGAACCAAGAGACCCAGTACTTC.